The following is a T cell receptor (beta chain) sequence with its context. This specimen comes from a study of cytomegalovirus exposure and HLA in healthy donors. The V gene's germline CDR1 is KGHSH and CDR2 LQKENI. V was clipped by 5 bases and J by 4 bases; unmatched bases: 11. CDR3 length: 16 residues. Sequenced by immunoSEQ multiplex PCR; TCRdb stores in-frame clones only, minus some. The table shows 170,000 or so clones, with 85% occurring only once. Specimen: PBMCs. This receptor was obtained from a man younger than 35 in good health and CMV-seropositive. This rearrangement joins TRBV18 to TRBJ2-3, with 8 bases aligning to TRBD1. Here the CDR3 reads CASSTRQGIKSDTQYF. As DNA, the CDR3 is TGTGCCAGCTCAACACGACAGGGGATTAAGTCAGATACGCAGTATTTT.